These 12 T cell receptor beta chains were all obtained from the same sample, sequenced in a study of identical twins' blood T cells. TCRdb recomputed calls from the 5' RACE reads with MiXCR, one row per CDR3 protein. The sample shows hundreds of thousands of distinct CDR3 sequences, roughly 31% of them seen only once. Sequencing used PBMCs. These receptors were collected from a woman aged 18 to 55 in good health.

The chain employs TRBV5-1 and TRBJ1-1, with 10 bases identical to TRBD1. CDR3 length: 15 residues. Germline V CDR1 and CDR2: SGHRS, YFSETQ. V lost 9 bases and J lost 5; bases outside the gene matches: 13. CDR3 sequence reads: CATSSGTGVDTEAFF. Here the CDR3 DNA reads TGCGCCACCTCCTCCGGGACAGGGGTTGATACTGAAGCTTTCTTT.

About this clonotype itself: Mismatch with germline at one junction end may stem from a read error. This chain joins TRBV6-5 and TRBJ2-3; D not resolved. Germline V gene sequence: CDR1 MNHEY, CDR2 SVGAGI. The CDR3 covers 13 residues. CDR3 residues: CASSRFSTDTRYF. In DNA form, the CDR3 reads TGTGCCAGCAGTCGATTTTCTACAGATACGCGGTATTTT.

This clonotype was recorded at least ten times. V usage is TRBV6-2 or TRBV6-3 and J usage is TRBJ1-5, with D perhaps TRBD1 (6 bases). The CDR3 sequence is 16 residues long. Germline values: CDR1 MNHEY, CDR2 SVGEGT. V was cut by 6 bases and J by 0 bases, with 15 bases left in between. DNA for the CDR3: TGTGCCAGCAGCCCTGGACAGCATCTTAGCAATCAGCCCCAGCATTTT. As protein: CASSPGQHLSNQPQHF.

The chain recombines TRBV20-1 with TRBJ1-2, with D unresolved. V shed 4 bases and J shed 2 bases, with 17 bases lying between them. This CDR3 spans 15 amino acids. CDR1 and CDR2 (germline): DFQATT, SNEGSKA (reference sequence). The CDR3 protein is CSATYRPFGNYGYTF. The DNA of the CDR3 is TGCAGTGCTACCTATCGCCCGTTTGGAAACTATGGCTACACCTTC.

In its sample, this clonotype was seen a few times. The chain employs TRBV30 and TRBJ1-5, with D possibly matching TRBD1 (6 bases). V shed 0 bases and J shed 9 bases, with 18 bases lying between them. The length of the CDR3 is 15 residues. Germline loops: CDR1 GTSNPN, CDR2 SVGIG (reference sequence). DNA for the CDR3: TGTGCCTGGAGTGTACCGTCGCAGGGGTATATGCCCCAGCATTTT. Amino acids: CAWSVPSQGYMPQHF.

This rearrangement joins TRBV20-1 to TRBJ2-5; D is undetermined. Germline lookup yields CDR1 DFQATT and CDR2 SNEGSKA (reference sequence). The V end lost 3 bases, the J end lost 1 base, and 6 bases lay between the germline ends. This CDR3 is built from 12 residues. The CDR3 sequence is CSARGPQETQYF. CDR3 DNA sequence: TGCAGTGCTAGGGGCCCCCAAGAGACCCAGTACTTC.

This clonotype has a handful of counts. The chain links TRBV20-1 to TRBJ2-7, with 7 bases matching TRBD1. The CDR3 extends over 14 amino acids. The ends lost 6 bases at V and 2 bases at J; junction bases unmatched: 10. Germline lookup yields CDR1 DFQATT and CDR2 SNEGSKA (reference sequence). The CDR3 loop is CSAKRGRVAYEQYF. In DNA, the CDR3 is TGCAGTGCAAAAAGGGGGCGCGTAGCCTACGAGCAGTACTTC.

The chain employs TRBV29-1 and TRBJ2-1; D possibly corresponds to TRBD2 (6 bases). The V gene's germline CDR1 is SQVTM and CDR2 ANQGSEA. The V end lost 6 bases, the J end lost 0 bases, and 12 bases lay between the germline ends. This CDR3 contains 14 residues. CDR3: CSVSGSSSYNEQFF. The CDR3, as DNA: TGCAGCGTGAGCGGGTCGAGCTCCTACAATGAGCAGTTCTTC.

This clonotype was detected a few times. V usage is TRBV24-1 and J usage is TRBJ2-3; 8 bases are a match to TRBD1. The V gene's germline CDR1 is KGHDR and CDR2 SFDVKD. The CDR3 runs to 14 residues. V trimming: 4 bases; J trimming: 4 bases; junction bases outside the gene matches: 3. Written as DNA, the CDR3 is TGTGCCACCAGTGACTCAGGGGGCGCAGATACGCAGTATTTT. It codes for CATSDSGGADTQYF.

This sequence joins TRBV20-1 and TRBJ2-7; 9 nucleotides align to TRBD2. The CDR3 is made up of 15 amino acids. V was pared by 0 bases and J by 3 bases, with 6 bases of the junction left unmatched. Germline values: CDR1 DFQATT, CDR2 SNEGSKA (reference sequence). The CDR3 region is CSARDRLAGNYEQYF. The CDR3 DNA follows: TGCAGTGCTAGAGATCGCCTAGCGGGGAACTACGAGCAGTACTTC.

This clonotype was seen more than once but under ten times. The V gene is TRBV9, the J gene TRBJ1-2, with TRBD1 matching over 7 bases. The trim removed 4 bases at V and 7 bases at J, leaving 4 bases unmatched. The CDR3 is 12 residues long. Germline V gene data show CDR1 as SGDLS and CDR2 as YYNGEE. The DNA of the CDR3 is TGTGCCAGCAGCCCCGGACAGGTTGGCTACACCTTC. It translates to CASSPGQVGYTF.

The chain is built from TRBV7-2 and TRBJ2-6, with 7 positions matching TRBD1. The CDR3 consists of 17 residues. The J segment lost 1 base and the V segment lost 6 bases, leaving 9 bases of the junction unmatched. Germline loops: CDR1 SGHTA, CDR2 FQGNSA. The CDR3 reads CASSRQGLFSGANVLTF. CDR3 sequence (DNA): TGTGCCAGCAGTCGACAGGGCCTCTTTTCTGGGGCCAACGTCCTGACTTTC. The complete variable domain, with remaining parts taken from reference TRBV7-2 and TRBJ2-6, reads GAGVSQSPSNKVTEKGKDVELRCDPISGHTALYWYRQSLGQGLEFLIYFQGNSAPDKSGLPSDRFSAERTGGSVSTLTIQRTQQEDSAVYLCASSRQGLFSGANVLTFGAGSRLTVL.